This TCR beta chain comes out of a study of cytomegalovirus exposure and HLA in healthy donors. General study results and limits: A later analysis reported that several of the most significant clusters appeared to be linked to common viral pathogens, among them Epstein-Barr virus. Reports indicated that the classifier achieved high specificity and sensitivity in diagnosing cytomegalovirus status.

Primers included in the PCR were 60 Vbeta and 13 Jbeta primers. Clones were sequenced by immunoSEQ multiplex PCR, and TCRdb holds only the in-frame ones, with some missing. The sample lists 140,000 to 150,000 clones, approximately 9% occurring once. Germline CDR1 and CDR2: SNHLY and FYNNEI. V lost 4 bases to trimming and J lost 0 bases, with 9 bases between them. The CDR3 loop spans 14 amino acids. About this clone: The antigen remains unidentified.

The chain uses TRBV2 and TRBJ2-5; TRBD1 might be the D (6 bases). What was sequenced was PBMCs. This clonotype was obtained from a male donor in good health and CMV-seronegative. CDR3 amino acids: CASSGQGHQETQYF. For the CDR3, the DNA is TGTGCCAGCAGTGGGCAGGGGCACCAAGAGACCCAGTACTTC.